Listed here are 5 T cell receptor beta chains from one sample, sequenced in a study of T cell responses to AZD1222 COVID-19 vaccine. The method was immunoSEQ multiplex PCR; TCRdb's version includes in-frame clones alone and lacks a portion of them. This sample yields about 160,000 clones, of which approximately 92% are seen a single time; 3.3% belongs to the top ten. This material consisted of peripheral blood, taken 28 days after the second AZD1222 dose. These TCRs come from an adult who received the AZD1222 COVID-19 vaccine.

This chain uses TRBV24-1 with TRBJ1-2, with a weak D call TRBD1 (6 bases). V was shortened by 3 bases and J by 8 bases, with 21 bases between the two germline ends. Germline loops: CDR1 KGHDR, CDR2 SFDVKD. The CDR3 has 16 amino acids. The DNA of the CDR3 is TGTGCCACCAGTGATACAGGGCTAACAGGACTAGGAGGCTACACCTTC. It yields the protein CATSDTGLTGLGGYTF.

The rearrangement links TRBV7-9 to TRBJ1-2; TRBD1 might be the D (5 bases). Germline V gives CDR1 SEHNR, CDR2 FQNEAQ (reference sequence). The CDR3 has 11 residues. Deletions cut 8 bases from V and 8 bases from J, with 12 bases between. The DNA for the CDR3 is TGTGCCAGCGGTGTGGGGCTCGGCTACACCTTC. It is translated as CASGVGLGYTF.

The chain combines TRBV5-1 with TRBJ2-1; 7 bases match TRBD1. V trimming: 3 bases; J trimming: 5 bases; junction bases outside the gene matches: 8. Germline CDR1 reads SGHRS; CDR2 reads YFSETQ. This CDR3 is 15 amino acids long. The CDR3 DNA reads as TGCGCCAGCAGCTCTCCCGGGACAGCTAACAATGAGCAGTTCTTC. Protein sequence: CASSSPGTANNEQFF.

This chain connects TRBV18 to TRBJ2-2; possibly TRBD2 for D (6 bases). Germline CDR1 KGHSH, CDR2 LQKENI. This CDR3 spans 15 amino acids. Trimming took off 3 bases at V and 7 bases at J, with 15 bases between the two ends. CDR3 residues: CASSPRDFEGGELFF. In nucleotides, the CDR3 is TGTGCCAGCTCACCTCGGGACTTCGAGGGCGGGGAGCTGTTTTTT.

The gene calls are TRBV9 and TRBJ2-5; 7 bases are a match to TRBD1. J lost 1 base, V lost 4 bases, and 7 bases had no gene match. CDR1 and CDR2 from the germline V gene are SGDLS and YYNGEE. CDR3 size: 15 residues. CDR3 in amino acids: CASSSGQVIQETQYF. CDR3 nucleotide sequence: TGTGCCAGCAGCTCAGGACAGGTGATCCAAGAGACCCAGTACTTC.